These 18 T cell receptor beta chains were all obtained from the same sample, sequenced in a study of blood T cell repertoires in COVID-19. The table came from immunoSEQ multiplex PCR; TCRdb's copy has only in-frame clones and leaves some out. The table has more than 200,000 clones, about 87% seen once; the top ten hold less than 3%. The sample comprised peripheral blood. The receptors shown here come from a man in his thirties or forties with COVID-19, enrolled during active disease.

The chain uses TRBV28 and TRBJ1-5; no definite D call. V dropped 2 bases and J dropped 9 bases, with 8 bases sitting between them. The CDR3 contains 12 residues. The V gene's germline CDR1 is MDHEN and CDR2 SYDVKM. The CDR3 DNA reads TGTGCCAGCAGTTTACTACAGTTGCCCCAGCATTTT. Encoded protein: CASSLLQLPQHF.

The chain links TRBV7-2 to TRBJ2-2, with TRBD1 matching over 10 bases. Germline CDR1 is SGHTA and CDR2 is FQGNSA. The CDR3 runs to 16 residues. The ends lost 3 bases at V and 7 bases at J; junction bases unmatched: 8. For the CDR3, the DNA is TGTGCCAGCAGCTTTACCGGGACAGGGGACGGCGGGGAGCTGTTTTTT. Encoded protein: CASSFTGTGDGGELFF.

V gene TRBV7-8 combines with J gene TRBJ2-7; TRBD2 agrees at 11 bases. The J segment lost 2 bases and the V segment lost 5 bases, leaving 17 bases of the junction unmatched. This CDR3 is 19 amino acids long. CDR1 and CDR2 (germline): SGHVS, FQNEAQ. The CDR3 loop reads CASSPELAGASSSTYEQYF. As DNA, the CDR3 is TGTGCCAGCAGCCCGGAACTAGCGGGAGCTTCCTCTTCCACCTACGAGCAGTACTTC. The whole variable domain, remainder taken from reference TRBV7-8 and TRBJ2-7, is GAGVSQSPRYKVAKRGQDVALRCDPISGHVSLFWYQQALGQGPEFLTYFQNEAQLDKSGLPSDRFFAERPEGSVSTLKIQRTQQEDSAVYLCASSPELAGASSSTYEQYFGPGTRLTVT.

The V call is TRBV28, the J call TRBJ1-5; TRBD1 is a possible D gene (6 bases). Germline V gives CDR1 MDHEN, CDR2 SYDVKM. V was shortened by 9 bases and J by 1 base, with 10 bases between the two germline ends. There are 13 residues in the CDR3. CDR3 sequence (DNA): TGTGCCAGTCGGACAGAGAGCAATCAGCCCCAGCATTTT. Translating it yields CASRTESNQPQHF.

The chain carries TRBV7-2 and TRBJ2-7; 7 bases align to TRBD1. The CDR3 has 15 amino acids. The ends lost 5 bases at V and 6 bases at J; junction bases unmatched: 13. Germline CDR1 reads SGHTA; CDR2 reads FQGNSA. The CDR3 is CASSTADRSKAEQYF. Here the CDR3 DNA reads TGTGCCAGCAGCACCGCGGACAGGTCCAAAGCCGAGCAGTACTTC.

This chain connects TRBV7-2 to TRBJ1-3; 7 bases map to TRBD1. The CDR3 runs to 16 residues. Trimming removed 6 bases from V and 0 bases from J; junction bases left unmatched: 8. CDR1 SGHTA and CDR2 FQGNSA come from the germline V gene. The CDR3 DNA sequence: TGTGCCAGCAGACCCCCGGGACAGAGCTCTGGAAACACCATATATTTT. Residues: CASRPPGQSSGNTIYF.

V is TRBV4-3 and J is TRBJ1-2; tentative D call: TRBD1 (5 bases). The CDR3 consists of 16 residues. V was pared by 0 bases and J by 4 bases, with 15 bases between. Looked up from germline, CDR1 is LGHNA and CDR2 is YSLEER. This chain's CDR3 is CASSQDAGGDIYGYTF. The CDR3 bases are TGCGCCAGCAGCCAAGATGCGGGGGGGGATATCTATGGCTACACCTTC.

V is TRBV20-1 and J is TRBJ2-1; TRBD2 aligns across 12 bases. This CDR3 has 14 amino acids. V gave up 3 bases and J gave up 10 bases; unmatched junction bases: 7. CDR1 is DFQATT and CDR2 is SNEGSKA in the germline V gene (reference sequence). The CDR3 DNA is TGCAGTGCTAGTGCTAGCGGGAGGGCAGGAGAGCAGTTCTTC. Its protein is CSASASGRAGEQFF.

The chain employs TRBV6-5 and TRBJ2-5, with D tentatively TRBD1 (6 bases). The length of the CDR3 is 15 residues. CDR1 MNHEY and CDR2 SVGAGI come from the germline V gene. Trimming pared 2 bases from V and 9 bases from J, leaving 19 bases between. CDR3 DNA sequence: TGTGCCAGCAGTTACCTCTGGGGCTCCCCAGGGGCCCAGTACTTC. Translated, it gives CASSYLWGSPGAQYF.

J is TRBJ2-7 and V is TRBV7-8; 9 nucleotides align to TRBD1. CDR3 length: 16 residues. The V gene's germline CDR1 is SGHVS and CDR2 FQNEAQ. With 3 bases clipped from V and 0 bases from J, the junction kept 6 bases outside the gene matches. CDR3 DNA: TGTGCCAGCAGCTTGGAGGGACAGGGAAGCTCCTACGAGCAGTACTTC. As protein: CASSLEGQGSSYEQYF.

This rearrangement joins TRBV6-2 or TRBV6-3 to TRBJ1-1, with D possibly TRBD1 on 5 matching bases. The CDR3 loop spans 16 amino acids. Germline V gene lookup returns CDR1 MNHEY and CDR2 SVGEGT. V was trimmed by 6 bases and J by 4 bases, leaving 21 bases between them. The CDR3 region has the DNA TGTGCCAGCAGCCGGAGATTTGGGGAGGGGAGCACTGAAGCTTTCTTT. It encodes CASSRRFGEGSTEAFF.

This chain uses TRBV14 with TRBJ2-3, with D tentatively TRBD1 (6 bases). The CDR3 is made up of 13 amino acids. Trimming took 2 bases from V and 6 from J, leaving 9 bases between them. Germline V gene sequence: CDR1 SGHDN, CDR2 FVKESK. The CDR3 spells CASSQQGWDTQYF. In nucleotides, the CDR3 is TGTGCCAGCAGCCAACAGGGGTGGGATACGCAGTATTTT.

This sequence joins TRBV15 and TRBJ1-1, with D unresolved. The germline V gene encodes CDR1 LNHNV and CDR2 YYDKDF (reference sequence). Trimming removed 5 bases at V and 0 bases at J, with 10 bases between. The CDR3 runs to 14 residues. Here the CDR3 reads CATSYSYLNTEAFF. The CDR3 region has the DNA TGTGCCACCAGCTACAGCTACTTGAACACTGAAGCTTTCTTT.

The rearrangement links TRBV6-2 or TRBV6-3 to TRBJ1-2; the D gene is possibly TRBD1 (5 bases). The V gene's germline CDR1 is MNHEY and CDR2 SVGEGT. This CDR3 has 11 amino acids. V gave up 6 bases and J gave up 11 bases, with 13 bases separating them. CDR3 region: CASSRQTLYTF. The CDR3 nucleotides read TGTGCCAGCAGCCGACAGACTCTATACACCTTC.

This chain connects TRBV7-2 to TRBJ2-3; weak D call: TRBD2 (6 bases). CDR3 length: 14 amino acids. With 3 bases removed from V and 1 base from J, the gap between germline ends came to 8 bases. Germline V CDR1 and CDR2: SGHTA, FQGNSA. The CDR3: CASSFGGRTDTQYF. CDR3 nucleotides: TGTGCCAGCAGCTTCGGGGGACGCACAGATACGCAGTATTTT.

The genes are TRBV5-6 and TRBJ2-1; 7 bases align to TRBD1. Trimming removed 0 bases from V and 9 bases from J; junction bases left unmatched: 9. In germline, CDR1 is SGHDT, CDR2 YYEEEE. The CDR3 totals 15 residues. The DNA of the CDR3 is TGTGCCAGCAGCTTGGGACAGGGCATCCGAGGTGAGCAGTTCTTC. Translating it yields CASSLGQGIRGEQFF.

This CDR3 reads CASRPPAAQGNGYTF. CDR3 nucleotides: TGTGCCAGCAGACCCCCTGCGGCCCAGGGGAATGGCTACACCTTC. This chain links TRBV28 with TRBJ1-2; D is possibly TRBD1 (6 bases). This CDR3 has 15 amino acids. V was cut by 6 bases and J by 6 bases, with 20 bases left in between. Germline CDR1 MDHEN, CDR2 SYDVKM.

The chain uses TRBV6-5 and TRBJ2-5; 11 bases agree with TRBD1. The CDR3 extends over 14 amino acids. In germline, CDR1 is MNHEY, CDR2 SVGAGI. Losses at the gene ends were 5 bases for V and 7 bases for J; bases not matched to a gene: 6. The CDR3 bases are TGTGCCAGCAGTCCGGGGACAGGGGGGTTGACCCAGTACTTC. Protein product: CASSPGTGGLTQYF.